This paragraph covers one T cell receptor (beta chain) sequence. The source of the sample is a study of blood T cell repertoires in COVID-19. Across the study: Samples of COVID-19 (acute and convalescent) were obtained from the United States, Italy and Spain. PBMCs, B-cell-depleted T cells, or T cells were the source of the cDNA or gDNA that made up the material.

As processed by the authors: Amplification of reference gene primers was used by the study to estimate nucleated cell counts. TCRdb's table, derived via immunoSEQ multiplex PCR, lists solely in-frame clones and lacks some. D and trimming come from the DNA, and the V and J calls and clone size come from that table. In the table there are 70,000 to 75,000 clones, more than 75% of which are singletons. The CDR3 length is 15 residues. Trimming took 3 bases from V and 1 from J; bases not matched to a gene: 2. Germline V gene data show CDR1 as MDHEN and CDR2 as SYDVKM. J is TRBJ1-5 and V is TRBV28, with 8 nucleotides matching TRBD1. This receptor was identified in a human donor in a cohort sampled during active COVID-19. The material sequenced was peripheral blood. Written as DNA, the CDR3 is TGTGCCAGCAGTTTGAGACAGGGGAGCAATCAGCCCCAGCATTTT. As protein: CASSLRQGSNQPQHF. Complete variable domain (other parts from reference TRBV28 and TRBJ1-5): DVKVTQSSRYLVKRTGEKVFLECVQDMDHENMFWYRQDPGLGLRLIYFSYDVKMKEKGDIPEGYSVSREKKERFSLILESASTNQTSMYLCASSLRQGSNQPQHFGDGTRLSIL.